A selection of T cell receptor beta chains follows, all from one sample in a study of T-cell reconstitution after alpha-beta-depleted transplantation in children. TCRdb processed the PCR reads anew with MiXCR; each CDR3 protein has one entry. This sample has under 300,000 distinct CDR3 sequences; about 9.9% occur once, and the top ten carry 20% to 25%. The material sequenced was peripheral blood, taken 180 days after TCRalphabeta/CD19-depleted stem cell transplant. These receptors came from a male patient between 2 and 10 years old who had a stem cell transplant for chronic granulomatous disease, so the T cells may come from the graft donor. The CDR3 runs from the conserved cysteine through the conserved F or W. The order of the fields is J gene, D gene, V gene, clone size, CDR3 DNA, CDR3 protein. The D gene is left open where the match is weak. Clone size is shown for a subset of rows, as once, few, many or a class of expanded clone.

j_call: TRBJ2-3; d_call: -; v_call: TRBV29-1; clone_size: many; cdr3_nt: TGCAGCGTCCTCGTGGGAGATACGCAGTATTTT; cdr3_aa: CSVLVGDTQYF
j_call: TRBJ1-5; d_call: -; v_call: TRBV2; clone_size: many; cdr3_nt: TGTGCCAGCACTGTAAGGCAAAATCAGCCCCAGCATTTT; cdr3_aa: CASTVRQNQPQHF
j_call: TRBJ2-6; d_call: TRBD2; v_call: TRBV7-9; clone_size: many; cdr3_nt: TGTGCCAGCAGCTTACGGACTAGCGGGAAAGCTGGGGCCAACGTCCTGACTTTC; cdr3_aa: CASSLRTSGKAGANVLTF
j_call: TRBJ2-7; d_call: TRBD1; v_call: TRBV5-1; clone_size: many; cdr3_nt: TGCGCCAGCAGCTTTCAGTCCGGGACAGCCTCCTACGAGCAGTACTTC; cdr3_aa: CASSFQSGTASYEQYF
j_call: TRBJ1-3; d_call: TRBD1; v_call: TRBV2; clone_size: -; cdr3_nt: TGTGCCGGGGGGACAGGGACAAGCTCTGGAAACACCATATATTTT; cdr3_aa: CAGGTGTSSGNTIYF
j_call: TRBJ2-5; d_call: -; v_call: TRBV5-4; clone_size: -; cdr3_nt: TGTGCCAGCAGCTTACGTGCACGTCAAGGGGGAGAGACCCAGTACTTC; cdr3_aa: CASSLRARQGGETQYF
j_call: TRBJ2-1; d_call: TRBD2; v_call: TRBV29-1; clone_size: many; cdr3_nt: TGCAGCGTTGAACTAGCGGGAGGCAGCTACAATGAGCAGTTCTTC; cdr3_aa: CSVELAGGSYNEQFF
j_call: TRBJ1-5; d_call: -; v_call: TRBV9; clone_size: many; cdr3_nt: TGTGCCAGCAGCGTAGGTGGAGACTATCAGCCCCAGCATTTT; cdr3_aa: CASSVGGDYQPQHF
j_call: TRBJ2-5; d_call: TRBD1; v_call: TRBV12-3/TRBV12-4; clone_size: -; cdr3_nt: TGTGCCAGCAGTCAACCACAGGGGTTTGGGACCCAGTACTTC; cdr3_aa: CASSQPQGFGTQYF
j_call: TRBJ1-2; d_call: -; v_call: TRBV28; clone_size: many; cdr3_nt: TGTGCCAGCAGCGGGGGCCAAAGCTATGGCTACACCTTC; cdr3_aa: CASSGGQSYGYTF
j_call: TRBJ2-7; d_call: -; v_call: TRBV25-1; clone_size: many; cdr3_nt: TGTGCCAGCAGTGAATTCCCCTACGAGCAGTACTTC; cdr3_aa: CASSEFPYEQYF
j_call: TRBJ2-7; d_call: TRBD1; v_call: TRBV15; clone_size: many; cdr3_nt: TGTGCCACCGGATGGGACAGGACATACGAGCAGTACTTC; cdr3_aa: CATGWDRTYEQYF
j_call: TRBJ2-5; d_call: TRBD1; v_call: TRBV12-3/TRBV12-4; clone_size: many; cdr3_nt: TGTGCCAGCAGTTTAGAACAGGGGCAGGAGACCCAGTACTTC; cdr3_aa: CASSLEQGQETQYF
j_call: TRBJ2-5; d_call: TRBD2; v_call: TRBV11-2; clone_size: -; cdr3_nt: TGTGCCAGCAGCGCCTCGGGACTAGCGGGACGAGAGACCCAGTACTTC; cdr3_aa: CASSASGLAGRETQYF
j_call: TRBJ1-1; d_call: -; v_call: TRBV18; clone_size: many; cdr3_nt: TGTGCCAGCTCAGCCATAGGGGGCACTGAAGCTTTCTTT; cdr3_aa: CASSAIGGTEAFF
j_call: TRBJ1-1; d_call: TRBD1; v_call: TRBV12-3/TRBV12-4; clone_size: many; cdr3_nt: TGTGCCAGCATGAGTCAGGGGGGCCCGAACACTGAAGCTTTCTTT; cdr3_aa: CASMSQGGPNTEAFF
j_call: TRBJ1-1; d_call: -; v_call: TRBV6-6; clone_size: -; cdr3_nt: TGTGCCAGCAGTTACGCGGAAACTGAAGCTTTCTTT; cdr3_aa: CASSYAETEAFF
j_call: TRBJ2-3; d_call: TRBD1; v_call: TRBV7-2; clone_size: many; cdr3_nt: TGTGCCAGCAGCTTCCGGGACAGGGTTTTCACAGATACGCAGTATTTT; cdr3_aa: CASSFRDRVFTDTQYF
j_call: TRBJ2-3; d_call: -; v_call: TRBV20-1; clone_size: medium-sized; cdr3_nt: TGCAGTGCTAGAGGGAGGGGCTACACAGATACGCAGTATTTT; cdr3_aa: CSARGRGYTDTQYF
j_call: TRBJ2-7; d_call: -; v_call: TRBV7-2; clone_size: many; cdr3_nt: TGTGCCAGCAGCCGTGACTTCCACCCCTCCTACGAGCAGTACTTC; cdr3_aa: CASSRDFHPSYEQYF
j_call: TRBJ2-1; d_call: TRBD2; v_call: TRBV6-1; clone_size: many; cdr3_nt: TGTGCCAGCAGCCTTCTAGCGGGGGGCCCCTACAATGAGCAGTTCTTC; cdr3_aa: CASSLLAGGPYNEQFF
j_call: TRBJ2-7; d_call: TRBD2; v_call: TRBV12-3/TRBV12-4; clone_size: many; cdr3_nt: TGTGCCAGCAGTAGCGGGAGGGCCTACGAGCAGTACTTC; cdr3_aa: CASSSGRAYEQYF
j_call: TRBJ1-3; d_call: -; v_call: TRBV20-1; clone_size: many; cdr3_nt: TGCAGTGCGCCAGGGGTCCCTGGAAACACCATATATTTT; cdr3_aa: CSAPGVPGNTIYF
j_call: TRBJ2-1; d_call: -; v_call: TRBV15; clone_size: many; cdr3_nt: TGTGCCACCAGCAGAAATAGGGGGGTAAGTTTGGAGCAGTTCTTC; cdr3_aa: CATSRNRGVSLEQFF
j_call: TRBJ2-1; d_call: TRBD1; v_call: TRBV28; clone_size: many; cdr3_nt: TGTGCCAGCAGTTTATGGGACAGGGAATACAATGAGCAGTTCTTC; cdr3_aa: CASSLWDREYNEQFF
j_call: TRBJ2-3; d_call: TRBD2; v_call: TRBV20-1; clone_size: many; cdr3_nt: TGCAGTGCTAGTAGACTAGCTAGGAGCACAGATACGCAGTATTTT; cdr3_aa: CSASRLARSTDTQYF
j_call: TRBJ2-7; d_call: -; v_call: TRBV10-3; clone_size: many; cdr3_nt: TGTGCCATCAGTGAGGGACTTAACTACGAGCAGTACTTC; cdr3_aa: CAISEGLNYEQYF
j_call: TRBJ2-7; d_call: TRBD1; v_call: TRBV24-1; clone_size: many; cdr3_nt: TGTGCCACCAGTGTCAAGACAGGGGGCTGCCACGAGCAGTACTTC; cdr3_aa: CATSVKTGGCHEQYF
j_call: TRBJ2-5; d_call: TRBD2; v_call: TRBV30; clone_size: few; cdr3_nt: TGTGCCACCGGACTAGCGGGGCCCCAGTACTTC; cdr3_aa: CATGLAGPQYF
j_call: TRBJ2-7; d_call: -; v_call: TRBV11-2; clone_size: many; cdr3_nt: TGTGCCAGCAGCTTAGGTCCCCCGGGGGCAGGCGACAAGCTCTACGAGCAGTACTTC; cdr3_aa: CASSLGPPGAGDKLYEQYF
j_call: TRBJ1-4; d_call: -; v_call: TRBV2; clone_size: -; cdr3_nt: TGTGCCAGCAGTGGTTTGGGGCAAGACGAAAAACTGTTTTTT; cdr3_aa: CASSGLGQDEKLFF
j_call: TRBJ2-7; d_call: -; v_call: TRBV30; clone_size: few; cdr3_nt: TGTGCCTGGAGTGTACGGGGGGCATTAAGGTACGAGCAGTACTTC; cdr3_aa: CAWSVRGALRYEQYF
j_call: TRBJ2-7; d_call: -; v_call: TRBV5-5; clone_size: many; cdr3_nt: TGTGCCAGCACCCCGATTTTGGCCTCCGAGCAGTACTTC; cdr3_aa: CASTPILASEQYF
j_call: TRBJ2-2; d_call: -; v_call: TRBV5-5; clone_size: many; cdr3_nt: TGTGCCAGCAGCGCGGGGGCGACCGGGGAGCTGTTTTTT; cdr3_aa: CASSAGATGELFF
j_call: TRBJ2-2; d_call: -; v_call: TRBV6-5; clone_size: many; cdr3_nt: TGTGCCAGCAGTTACCGGGAGCCCGGGGAGCTGTTTTTT; cdr3_aa: CASSYREPGELFF
j_call: TRBJ2-7; d_call: -; v_call: TRBV15; clone_size: -; cdr3_nt: TGTGCCACCAGCAGAGGGCCCAGGGCCATAGCCTACGAGCAGTACTTC; cdr3_aa: CATSRGPRAIAYEQYF
j_call: TRBJ2-1; d_call: -; v_call: TRBV12-3/TRBV12-4; clone_size: many; cdr3_nt: TGTGCCAGCAGTAGAGTAGCGGCAGGGGATGAGCAGTTCTTC; cdr3_aa: CASSRVAAGDEQFF
j_call: TRBJ2-5; d_call: -; v_call: TRBV14; clone_size: few; cdr3_nt: TGTGCCAGCAGCCAAGATCTTTTGGCGTCGATGGAGACCCAGTACTTC; cdr3_aa: CASSQDLLASMETQYF
j_call: TRBJ2-4; d_call: -; v_call: TRBV29-1; clone_size: many; cdr3_nt: TGCAGCGTCAAAACCACCTACATTCAGTACTTC; cdr3_aa: CSVKTTYIQYF
j_call: TRBJ2-3; d_call: -; v_call: TRBV2; clone_size: few; cdr3_nt: TGTGCCAGCCCCCGGGGGGCTACAGATACGCAGTATTTT; cdr3_aa: CASPRGATDTQYF
j_call: TRBJ2-1; d_call: TRBD2; v_call: TRBV5-6; clone_size: many; cdr3_nt: TGTGCCAGCAGCTTGGATGGGGTAGCGGGAGGGTCCTACAATGAGCAGTTCTTC; cdr3_aa: CASSLDGVAGGSYNEQFF
j_call: TRBJ2-5; d_call: TRBD2; v_call: TRBV28; clone_size: many; cdr3_nt: TGTGCCAGCGGGATGACTAGCGGGAGAAGGCAAGAGACCCAGTACTTC; cdr3_aa: CASGMTSGRRQETQYF
j_call: TRBJ2-1; d_call: -; v_call: TRBV4-3; clone_size: many; cdr3_nt: TGCGCCAGCAGCCCCGCGGGGAATGAGCAGTTCTTC; cdr3_aa: CASSPAGNEQFF
j_call: TRBJ1-2; d_call: TRBD1; v_call: TRBV4-1; clone_size: many; cdr3_nt: TGCGCCAGCAGCCAAGAGGGACAGGCCTATGGCTACACCTTC; cdr3_aa: CASSQEGQAYGYTF
j_call: TRBJ2-5; d_call: -; v_call: TRBV6-5; clone_size: many; cdr3_nt: TGTGCCAGCAGTTACTCTCGACAGTCGAAGACCCAGTACTTC; cdr3_aa: CASSYSRQSKTQYF
j_call: TRBJ1-4; d_call: TRBD1; v_call: TRBV29-1; clone_size: many; cdr3_nt: TGCAGCGTCGGACAGGGAAGTCTCGAAAAACTGTTTTTT; cdr3_aa: CSVGQGSLEKLFF
j_call: TRBJ1-5; d_call: -; v_call: TRBV20-1; clone_size: many; cdr3_nt: TGCAGTGCTGGGACCCGGTTAAGTAACAATCAGCCCCAGCATTTT; cdr3_aa: CSAGTRLSNNQPQHF
j_call: TRBJ2-3; d_call: -; v_call: TRBV7-6; clone_size: many; cdr3_nt: TGTGCCAGCAGCTTAGCGTGGGCAACCACAGATACGCAGTATTTT; cdr3_aa: CASSLAWATTDTQYF
j_call: TRBJ2-3; d_call: TRBD2; v_call: TRBV5-1; clone_size: many; cdr3_nt: TGCGCCAGCAGCTCGGGACTAGCGTTTGTCAGAGATACGCAGTATTTT; cdr3_aa: CASSSGLAFVRDTQYF